Described below is a single T cell receptor beta chain sequence and its context. What it binds is unknown. Libraries were prepared by immunoSEQ multiplex PCR; TCRdb keeps only in-frame clonotypes and omits some of them. The table records 120,000 to 150,000 clones, approximately 84% of them present only once. These data come from a study of cytomegalovirus exposure and HLA in healthy donors. Study background: A subsequent analysis reported that the roughly 130 validation repertoires were produced on the same platform that had also been used for the 550 to 750 first-cohort repertoires. Notes on the study in general: One later analysis, an examination of the roughly 130 validation repertoires, found that first-cohort TCR clusters tended to co-occur in them. With high specificity and sensitivity, the classifier reportedly diagnosed cytomegalovirus status. Researchers catalogued around 150 TCR beta chains as cytomegalovirus-associated.

The junction had 3 bases not matched to a gene; V was cut back by 7 bases and J by 1 base. Germline CDR1 and CDR2: MGHDK and SYGVNS. The CDR3 totals 13 residues. The source of this sequence is a woman in her thirties in good health and CMV-seronegative. The rearrangement joins TRBV25-1 to TRBJ1-1; the match to TRBD1 covers 7 bases. Sequencing used PBMCs. CDR3: CASTDRRNTEAFF. CDR3 DNA: TGTGCCAGCACGGACAGGCGGAACACTGAAGCTTTCTTT.